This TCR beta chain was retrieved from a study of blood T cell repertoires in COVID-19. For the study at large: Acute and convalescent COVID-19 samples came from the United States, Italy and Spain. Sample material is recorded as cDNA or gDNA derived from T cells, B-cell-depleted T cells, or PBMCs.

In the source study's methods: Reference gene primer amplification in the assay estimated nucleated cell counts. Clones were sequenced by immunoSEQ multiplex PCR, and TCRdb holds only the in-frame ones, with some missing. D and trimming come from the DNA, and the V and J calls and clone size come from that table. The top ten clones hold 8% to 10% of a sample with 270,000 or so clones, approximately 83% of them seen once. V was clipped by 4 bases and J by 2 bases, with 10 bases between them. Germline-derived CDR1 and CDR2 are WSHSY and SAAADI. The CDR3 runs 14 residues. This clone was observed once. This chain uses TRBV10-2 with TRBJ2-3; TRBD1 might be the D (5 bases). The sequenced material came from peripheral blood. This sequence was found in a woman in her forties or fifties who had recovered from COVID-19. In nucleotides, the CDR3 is TGCGCCAGCAGTGGGGGCAGGACCACAGATACGCAGTATTTT. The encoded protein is CASSGGRTTDTQYF.